This paragraph reports one T cell receptor (beta chain). The data were taken from a study of T cell changes during pregnancy in multiple sclerosis. Sequenced by immunoSEQ multiplex PCR; TCRdb stores in-frame clones only, minus some. The table records roughly 34,000 clones, under 95% of them present only once. Germline V CDR1 and CDR2: MDHEN, SYDVKM. The CDR3 has 16 residues. V dropped 3 bases and J dropped 5; count of bases not matched to a gene: 7. This clonotype was obtained from a female donor in good health, enrolled as a control in a pregnancy study. The material sequenced was peripheral blood, taken in the second trimester of pregnancy. The genes are TRBV28 and TRBJ2-2; TRBD2 agrees at 9 bases. CDR3 bases: TGTGCCAGCAGTTTGTTTAGCGGGAGCCGTACCGGGGAGCTGTTTTTT. This codes for CASSLFSGSRTGELFF.